This T cell receptor beta chain was obtained from a study of T cells in Graves' hyperthyroidism and ophthalmopathy. This clonotype was seen many times. The ends lost 6 bases at V and 5 bases at J; junction bases unmatched: 9. Germline assignment: CDR1 SNHLY and CDR2 FYNNEI. The CDR3 runs to 14 residues. RNA transcripts were the template for amplifying TCR beta CDR3 regions. RT-PCR in the first round (using the HTBI primer set) targeted the TCR CDR3. TCRdb used MiXCR to reprocess the multiplex PCR reads, holding one entry per CDR3 protein. Here the sample spans 400,000 or so distinct CDR3 sequences, approximately 14% being singletons.

This TCR was recovered from a woman aged 55-75 years with Graves' ophthalmopathy. This chain connects TRBV2 to TRBJ2-5, with 7 bases aligning to TRBD1. The sample taken for sequencing was blood. As DNA, the CDR3 is TGTGCCAGCAGGCCTGACAGGGTACGGGAGACCCAGTACTTC. Residues: CASRPDRVRETQYF.